The entry that follows covers one TCR beta chain sequence. This entry belongs to a study of blood T cell repertoires in COVID-19. Data came from immunoSEQ multiplex PCR; TCRdb stores just in-frame clones and leaves some out. The repertoire includes some 230,000 clones, roughly four fifths of them detected once, and roughly 3% sits in the top ten. The CDR3 spans 15 residues. CDR1 is MNHEY and CDR2 is SMNVEV in the germline V gene (reference sequence). The J segment lost 8 bases and the V segment lost 3 bases, leaving 5 bases of the junction unmatched. This clonotype was obtained from a woman under 40 who had recovered from COVID-19. The chain links TRBV27 to TRBJ2-1, with 12 bases fitting TRBD1. The sample consisted of peripheral blood. The CDR3 reads CASSLGTGGVYEQFF. In DNA, the CDR3 is TGTGCCAGCAGTTTGGGGACAGGGGGCGTCTATGAGCAGTTCTTC.